This T cell receptor beta chain appears in the sequencing data of a study of blood T cell repertoires in COVID-19. The overall study: Sample material is recorded as cDNA or gDNA derived from T cells, B-cell-depleted T cells, or PBMCs.

The CDR3 runs 21 residues. After removal of 0 bases from V and 0 bases from J, the junction contained 16 bases not matched to a gene. Germline V gene sequence: CDR1 LGHNA, CDR2 YSLEER. This clone appeared a single time. Enrollees, roughly 18 to 89 years old, lived in 24 US areas. Participant-given clinical history determined each cohort assignment. TCRdb's copy holds only in-frame clones and misses some; the assay was immunoSEQ multiplex PCR. The data contain around 78,000 clones, around 88% of them singletons. The receptor was isolated from a woman aged 45 to 65 with acute COVID-19. The gene calls are TRBV4-3 and TRBJ1-4; 7 positions agree with TRBD1. The material sequenced was PBMCs or T cells enriched from blood (not recorded which). As DNA, the CDR3 is TGCGCCAGCAGCCAAGAGCTTCTGTCGTGGGGACAGAGCCCAACTAATGAAAAACTGTTTTTT. Translation: CASSQELLSWGQSPTNEKLFF.